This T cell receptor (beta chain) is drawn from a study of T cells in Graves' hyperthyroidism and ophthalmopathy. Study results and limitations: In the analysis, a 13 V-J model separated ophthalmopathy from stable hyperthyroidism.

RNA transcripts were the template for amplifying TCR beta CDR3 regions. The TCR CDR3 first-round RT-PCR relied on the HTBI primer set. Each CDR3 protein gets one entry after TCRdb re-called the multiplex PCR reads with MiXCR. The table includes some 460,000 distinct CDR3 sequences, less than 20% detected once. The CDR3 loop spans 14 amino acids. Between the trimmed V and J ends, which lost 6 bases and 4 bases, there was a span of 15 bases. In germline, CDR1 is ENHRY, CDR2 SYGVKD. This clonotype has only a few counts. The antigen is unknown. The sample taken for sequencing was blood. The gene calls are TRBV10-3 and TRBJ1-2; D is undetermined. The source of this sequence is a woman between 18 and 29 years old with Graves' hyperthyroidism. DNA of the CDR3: TGTGCCATCAGAGCTACGAGTTCAGGCTATGGCTACACCTTC. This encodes CAIRATSSGYGYTF.